This entry lists 3 T cell receptor beta chains sequenced from one sample in a study of shared clonotypes between healthy human individuals. Data came from immunoSEQ multiplex PCR; TCRdb stores just in-frame clones and leaves some out. The sample holds some 2,500,000 clones; roughly 93% are singletons and the top ten take 0.36%. The sample comprised naive CD4+ T cells from PBMCs. As for subset: CD45RA+ positively selected. All receptors derive from a man between 18 and 35 years old in good health. Some clones in this sample may be carry-over from other donors' samples.

V usage is TRBV9 and J usage is TRBJ1-2; D not certain. V was cut by 0 bases and J by 0 bases, with 9 bases left in between. CDR1 is SGDLS, CDR2 YYNGEE, per germline. This CDR3 is 15 amino acids long. The DNA for the CDR3 is TGTGCCAGCAGCGTAGGGGCGCCAGCTAACTATGGCTACACCTTC. It codes for CASSVGAPANYGYTF.

The chain joins TRBV30 to TRBJ2-7; unclear D gene. This CDR3 contains 11 residues. Between the trimmed V and J ends, which lost 0 bases and 6 bases, there was a span of 6 bases. In germline, CDR1 is GTSNPN, CDR2 SVGIG (reference sequence). CDR3 region: CAWSVLGEQYF. The CDR3 nucleotides are TGTGCCTGGAGTGTACTGGGCGAGCAGTACTTC. Drawing the rest from reference TRBV30 and TRBJ2-7, the complete variable domain is SQTIHQWPATLVQPVGSPLSLECTVEGTSNPNLYWYRQAAGRGLQLLFYSVGIGQISSEVPQNLSASRPQDRQFILSSKKLLLSDSGFYLCAWSVLGEQYFGPGTRLTVT.

V and J are TRBV19 and TRBJ1-2; 12 bases align to TRBD1. The CDR3 loop spans 17 amino acids. Losses at the gene ends were 7 bases for V and 4 bases for J; bases not matched to a gene: 13. Per the germline V gene, CDR1 is LNHDA and CDR2 is SQIVND (reference sequence). The CDR3: CASKRWDRGRDTYGYTF. The CDR3 DNA reads TGTGCCAGTAAAAGGTGGGACAGGGGGCGAGACACCTATGGCTACACCTTC.